The 24 T cell receptor beta chains given below trace back to one sample, sequenced in a study of cytomegalovirus exposure and HLA in healthy donors. 13 Jbeta primers and 60 Vbeta primers were used for the PCR. Profiling relied on immunoSEQ multiplex PCR, and the TCRdb table lists in-frame clones only, not all of them. There are 73,000 or so clones in the sample; roughly 72% occur only once, and about 6% lies in the top ten. The sequenced material came from PBMCs. These receptors were obtained from a man in his forties or fifties in good health and CMV-seronegative.

V is TRBV2 and J is TRBJ1-3; D gene uncertain. Trimming removed 2 bases at V and 3 bases at J, with 11 bases between. The germline gives CDR1 SNHLY, CDR2 FYNNEI. The CDR3 covers 15 residues. The CDR3 DNA follows: TGTGCCAGCAGTGAAAATGGCCTTGGTGGAAACACCATATATTTT. Residues: CASSENGLGGNTIYF.

This clone came up a few times. The chain links TRBV28 to TRBJ1-5, with a possible D match to TRBD1 (6 bases). Trimming removed 4 bases from V and 3 bases from J, with 13 bases in between. This CDR3 spans 15 amino acids. The germline gives CDR1 MDHEN, CDR2 SYDVKM. The CDR3 DNA follows: TGTGCCAGCAGTTCCTGGGGGGGCTTCAATCAGCCCCAGCATTTT. Protein: CASSSWGGFNQPQHF.

This clone has more than one count but fewer than ten. The V call is TRBV5-1, the J call TRBJ2-2, with a weak D call TRBD2 (5 bases). The CDR3 consists of 13 residues. V lost 0 bases and J 5 bases, leaving 5 bases between the germline ends. Germline-derived CDR1 and CDR2 are SGHRS and YFSETQ. The CDR3: CASSLERTGELFF. For the CDR3, the DNA is TGCGCCAGCAGCTTGGAGCGGACCGGGGAGCTGTTTTTT.

The sample holds one count of this clone. The V and J genes are TRBV10-3 and TRBJ1-1, with 8 bases lining up with TRBD1. V lost 4 bases to trimming and J lost 5 bases; unmatched junction nucleotides: 6. Germline V CDR1 and CDR2: ENHRY, SYGVKD. The CDR3 has 14 amino acids. The CDR3, as DNA: TGTGCCATCAGTGGACAGGGGTATAAGACTGAAGCTTTCTTT. It specifies CAISGQGYKTEAFF.

The chain uses TRBV27 and TRBJ1-5; maybe TRBD1 (5 bases). The length of the CDR3 is 13 residues. In germline, CDR1 is MNHEY, CDR2 SMNVEV (reference sequence). Trimming removed 2 bases at V and 7 bases at J, with 9 bases between. The CDR3, as DNA: TGTGCCAGCAGTTTAAACCGGGGGCAGCCCCAGCATTTT. It encodes CASSLNRGQPQHF.

The rearrangement links TRBV10-3 to TRBJ2-2; TRBD1 matches at 7 bases. The germline gives CDR1 ENHRY, CDR2 SYGVKD. After removal of 2 bases from V and 7 bases from J, the junction contained 7 bases not matched to a gene. The CDR3 consists of 15 residues. The DNA of the CDR3 is TGTGCCATCAGTGAGCCAATGACAGGGAACGGGGAGCTGTTTTTT. Translated: CAISEPMTGNGELFF.

A few counts support this clone. The J gene is TRBJ1-5, the V gene TRBV5-1; 7 nucleotides align to TRBD1. CDR3 length: 14 amino acids. Germline V gene data show CDR1 as SGHRS and CDR2 as YFSETQ. The ends lost 4 bases at V and 3 bases at J; junction bases unmatched: 4. The CDR3 sequence is CASSTTGPNQPQHF. The CDR3 region has the DNA TGCGCCAGCAGCACGACAGGGCCCAATCAGCCCCAGCATTTT.

In this sample, this clone turned up once. J is TRBJ2-2 and V is TRBV6-5; a possible D gene is TRBD2 (7 bases). V was cut by 11 bases and J by 9 bases, with 13 bases left in between. The germline V gene has CDR1 MNHEY and CDR2 SVGAGI. The CDR3 is made up of 11 amino acids. This CDR3 reads CAVGGRRELFF. The CDR3, as DNA: TGTGCCGTCGGGGGGCGGAGGGAGCTGTTTTTT.

The rearrangement joins TRBV7-2 to TRBJ1-2; D unclear. The V end was cut by 2 bases, the J end by 8 bases, with 9 bases between. This CDR3 region has 12 residues. Germline loops: CDR1 SGHTA, CDR2 FQGNSA. The CDR3 coding sequence is TGTGCCAGCAGCTTACTAAGAGGCGGCTACACCTTC. Its translation is CASSLLRGGYTF. Together with reference TRBV7-2 and TRBJ1-2, the CDR3 gives the full variable domain: GAGVSQSPSNKVTEKGKDVELRCDPISGHTALYWYRQSLGQGLEFLIYFQGNSAPDKSGLPSDRFSAERTGGSVSTLTIQRTQQEDSAVYLCASSLLRGGYTFGSGTRLTVV.

The V and J genes are TRBV28 and TRBJ1-2; 9 nucleotides agree with TRBD1. V dropped 6 bases and J dropped 4; count of bases not matched to a gene: 12. The CDR3 runs 16 residues. Germline values: CDR1 MDHEN, CDR2 SYDVKM. CDR3 loop: CASSLRDRVPPYGYTF. The CDR3 nucleotides are TGTGCCAGCAGCCTCCGGGACAGGGTCCCCCCCTATGGCTACACCTTC.

V gene TRBV2 combines with J gene TRBJ1-1; the D is unclear. Germline V CDR1 and CDR2: SNHLY, FYNNEI. With 6 bases removed from V and 1 base from J, the gap between germline ends came to 9 bases. The CDR3 contains 13 residues. CDR3 loop: CASRLGGNTEAFF. CDR3 coding DNA: TGTGCCAGCAGGTTGGGAGGGAACACTGAAGCTTTCTTT.

V gene TRBV14 combines with J gene TRBJ2-7, with D tentatively TRBD1 (5 bases). The V gene lost 4 bases and the J gene lost 8 bases, with 15 bases spanning the gap. The CDR3 consists of 13 residues. Germline CDR1 reads SGHDN; CDR2 reads FVKESK. CDR3 bases: TGTGCCAGCAGCCCTCGTGCAGGGATGAAGCAGTACTTC. Amino acid sequence: CASSPRAGMKQYF.

The chain couples TRBV7-6 to TRBJ2-3; 10 bases agree with TRBD2. The CDR3 runs to 18 residues. Germline-derived CDR1 and CDR2 are SGHVS and FNYEAQ. With V trimmed by 2 bases and J by 0 bases, 8 bases remained unmatched. The CDR3 here is CASSLIRTSGTSTDTQYF. CDR3 bases: TGTGCCAGCAGCTTAATTAGGACTAGCGGAACGAGCACAGATACGCAGTATTTT.

CDR3 sequence reads: CASMWGVNQPQHF. CDR3 sequence (DNA): TGTGCCAGTATGTGGGGAGTTAATCAGCCCCAGCATTTT. The chain combines TRBV19 with TRBJ1-5; the D is unclear. Germline V lookup: CDR1 LNHDA, CDR2 SQIVND (reference sequence). V lost 7 bases to trimming and J lost 4 bases, with 11 bases between them. CDR3 length: 13 amino acids.

J is TRBJ2-3 and V is TRBV9; TRBD2 aligns across 7 bases. The V and J ends lost 6 bases and 8 bases, in that order; junction bases with no gene match: 12. Germline V gives CDR1 SGDLS, CDR2 YYNGEE. This CDR3 comprises 14 residues. This CDR3 reads CASTPSGNLGTQYF. DNA for the CDR3: TGTGCCAGCACCCCTAGCGGCAATTTAGGTACGCAGTATTTT.

V and J are TRBV19 and TRBJ2-2, with no clear D. The CDR3 length is 16 residues. V gave up 1 base and J gave up 5 bases, with 14 bases separating them. The germline CDR1 and CDR2 sequences are LNHDA and SQIVND (reference sequence). In nucleotides, the CDR3 is TGTGCCAGTAGTATAGCCCTAGAAGTGTTGACCGGGGAGCTGTTTTTT. This sequence encodes CASSIALEVLTGELFF.

V gene TRBV6-1 combines with J gene TRBJ1-4; D is possibly TRBD1 (5 bases). Germline V gives CDR1 MNHNS, CDR2 SASEGT. CDR3 length: 15 residues. V shed 4 bases and J shed 5 bases, with 14 bases lying between them. The CDR3 DNA reads TGTGCCAGCAGTGGACACGACAGACAAAATGAAAAACTGTTTTTT. Amino acid sequence: CASSGHDRQNEKLFF.

This sequence joins TRBV7-9 and TRBJ1-2; 10 bases align to TRBD1. The V and J ends lost 1 base and 6 bases, in that order; junction bases with no gene match: 2. The CDR3 has 14 amino acids. The germline gives CDR1 SEHNR, CDR2 FQNEAQ (reference sequence). The CDR3 is CASSLGDRGHGYTF. As DNA, the CDR3 is TGTGCCAGCAGCTTAGGTGACAGGGGGCATGGCTACACCTTC.

The chain recombines TRBV9 with TRBJ1-1; the match to TRBD1 covers 9 bases. Germline V gene sequence: CDR1 SGDLS, CDR2 YYNGEE. The CDR3 totals 15 residues. After removal of 4 bases from V and 5 bases from J, the junction contained 9 bases not matched to a gene. CDR3 DNA: TGTGCCAGCAGCTTTGCGGACAGGGGATCAACTGAAGCTTTCTTT. Translation gives CASSFADRGSTEAFF.

In this sample, this clone turned up once. Here the CDR3 reads CASSEVQQGADTQYF. DNA of the CDR3: TGCGCCAGCAGTGAGGTTCAGCAGGGCGCGGATACGCAGTATTTT. The rearrangement joins TRBV10-1 to TRBJ2-3; maybe TRBD1 (5 bases). CDR1 WNHNN and CDR2 SYGVQD come from the germline V gene (reference sequence). The CDR3 has 15 amino acids. Trimming removed 2 bases at V and 6 bases at J, with 15 bases between.

The chain carries TRBV20-1 and TRBJ1-1; D not certain. Between the trimmed V and J ends, which lost 0 bases and 6 bases, there was a span of 5 bases. The germline gives CDR1 DFQATT, CDR2 SNEGSKA (reference sequence). CDR3 length: 11 residues. CDR3 loop: CSARDLAEAFF. CDR3 bases: TGCAGTGCTAGAGATCTTGCTGAAGCTTTCTTT.

In this sample, this clone turned up a few times. This sequence joins TRBV4-3 and TRBJ1-1, with TRBD1 as a possible D gene (5 bases). Germline loops: CDR1 LGHNA, CDR2 YSLEER. The V and J ends lost 4 bases and 11 bases respectively, with 17 bases between them. The CDR3 spans 13 residues. This CDR3 reads CASSLRGQGGAFF. CDR3 sequence (DNA): TGCGCCAGCAGCCTTCGTGGGCAGGGTGGGGCTTTCTTT.

This clone was observed a few times. The chain is built from TRBV28 and TRBJ1-1; 8 bases are shared with TRBD1. CDR3 size: 15 residues. V lost 5 bases to trimming and J lost 5 bases; unmatched junction nucleotides: 10. The germline V gene encodes CDR1 MDHEN and CDR2 SYDVKM. CDR3 nucleotides: TGTGCCAGCAGTCCCCGGACAGGGACTTTGACTGAAGCTTTCTTT. This translates into CASSPRTGTLTEAFF.

This chain connects TRBV7-8 to TRBJ2-3; the match to TRBD2 covers 7 bases. V shed 2 bases, J shed 0 bases, and the junction held 8 bases outside the gene matches. The CDR3 runs to 17 residues. The germline CDR1 and CDR2 sequences are SGHVS and FQNEAQ. The CDR3 nucleotides read TGTGCCAGCAGCTTAAACCCCGGGAGGCCTAGCACAGATACGCAGTATTTT. It yields the protein CASSLNPGRPSTDTQYF.